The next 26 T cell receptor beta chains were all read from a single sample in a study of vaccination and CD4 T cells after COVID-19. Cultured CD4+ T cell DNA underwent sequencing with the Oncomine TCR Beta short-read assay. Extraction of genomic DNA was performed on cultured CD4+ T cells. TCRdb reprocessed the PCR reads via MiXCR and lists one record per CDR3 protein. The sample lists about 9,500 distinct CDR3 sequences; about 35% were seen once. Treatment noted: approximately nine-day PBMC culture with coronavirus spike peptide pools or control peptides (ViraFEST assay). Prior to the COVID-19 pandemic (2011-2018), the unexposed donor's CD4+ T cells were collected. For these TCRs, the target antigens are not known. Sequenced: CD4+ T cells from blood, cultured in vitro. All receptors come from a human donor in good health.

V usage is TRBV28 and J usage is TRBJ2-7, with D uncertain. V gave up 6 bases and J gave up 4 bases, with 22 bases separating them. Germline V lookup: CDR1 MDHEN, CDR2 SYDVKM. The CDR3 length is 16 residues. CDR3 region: CASSPPRSVSGYEQYF. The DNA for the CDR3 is TGTGCCAGCAGCCCCCCAAGGTCGGTCTCCGGGTACGAGCAGTACTTC.

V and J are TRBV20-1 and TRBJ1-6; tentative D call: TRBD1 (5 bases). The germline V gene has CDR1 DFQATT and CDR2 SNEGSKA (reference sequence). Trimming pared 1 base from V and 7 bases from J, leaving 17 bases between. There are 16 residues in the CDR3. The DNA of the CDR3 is TGCAGTGCTAGAGGGGTGGGACGGACGGGCAATTCACCCCTCCACTTT. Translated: CSARGVGRTGNSPLHF.

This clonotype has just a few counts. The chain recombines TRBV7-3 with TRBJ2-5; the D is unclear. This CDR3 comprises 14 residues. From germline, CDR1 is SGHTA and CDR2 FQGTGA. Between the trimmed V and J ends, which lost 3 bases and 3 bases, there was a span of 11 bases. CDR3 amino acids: CASSFGNRKETQYF. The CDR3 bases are TGTGCCAGCAGCTTTGGTAACCGAAAAGAGACCCAGTACTTC.

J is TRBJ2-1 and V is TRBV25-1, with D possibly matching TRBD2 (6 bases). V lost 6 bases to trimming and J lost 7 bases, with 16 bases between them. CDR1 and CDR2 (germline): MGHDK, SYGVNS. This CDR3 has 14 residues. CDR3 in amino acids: CASRGVGEVNEQFF. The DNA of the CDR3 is TGTGCCAGCAGAGGGGTAGGGGAGGTGAATGAGCAGTTCTTC.

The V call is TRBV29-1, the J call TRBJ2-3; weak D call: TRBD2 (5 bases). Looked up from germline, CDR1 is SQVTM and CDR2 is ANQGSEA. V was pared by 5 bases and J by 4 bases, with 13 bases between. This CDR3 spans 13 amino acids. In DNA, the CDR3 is TGCAGCGTTCTAAGGGCCGGGGCAGATACGCAGTATTTT. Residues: CSVLRAGADTQYF.

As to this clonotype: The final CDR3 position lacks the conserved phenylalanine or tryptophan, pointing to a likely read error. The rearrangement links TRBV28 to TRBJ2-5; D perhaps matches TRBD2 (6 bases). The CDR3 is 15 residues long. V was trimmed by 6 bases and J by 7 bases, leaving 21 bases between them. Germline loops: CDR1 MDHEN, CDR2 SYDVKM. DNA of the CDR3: TGTGCCAGCAGCCCTAACACAATGCCGGGAGTGACCCAGTACTAC. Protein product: CASSPNTMPGVTQYY.

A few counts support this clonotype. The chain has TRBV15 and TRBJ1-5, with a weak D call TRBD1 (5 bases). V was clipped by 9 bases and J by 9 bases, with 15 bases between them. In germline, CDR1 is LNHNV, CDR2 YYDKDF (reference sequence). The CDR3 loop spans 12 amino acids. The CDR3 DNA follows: TGTGCCACGGAGGAGGATGGGGGGCCCCAGCATTTT. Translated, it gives CATEEDGGPQHF. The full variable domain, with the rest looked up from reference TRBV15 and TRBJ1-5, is DAMVIQNPRYQVTQFGKPVTLSCSQTLNHNVMYWYQQKSSQAPKLLFHYYDKDFNNEADTPDNFQSRRPNTSFCFLDIRSPGLGDTAMYLCATEEDGGPQHFGDGTRLSIL.

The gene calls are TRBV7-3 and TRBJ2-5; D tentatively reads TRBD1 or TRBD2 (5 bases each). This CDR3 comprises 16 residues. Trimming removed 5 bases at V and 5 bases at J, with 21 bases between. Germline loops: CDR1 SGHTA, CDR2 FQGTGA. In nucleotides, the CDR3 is TGTGCCAGCAGCAAAAGCCGGGACCCGGGAACGGAGACCCAGTACTTC. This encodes CASSKSRDPGTETQYF. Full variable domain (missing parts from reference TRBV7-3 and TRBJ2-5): GAGVSQTPSNKVTEKGKYVELRCDPISGHTALYWYRQSLGQGPEFLIYFQGTGAADDSGLPNDRFFAVRPEGSVSTLKIQRTERGDSAVYLCASSKSRDPGTETQYFGPGTRLLVL.

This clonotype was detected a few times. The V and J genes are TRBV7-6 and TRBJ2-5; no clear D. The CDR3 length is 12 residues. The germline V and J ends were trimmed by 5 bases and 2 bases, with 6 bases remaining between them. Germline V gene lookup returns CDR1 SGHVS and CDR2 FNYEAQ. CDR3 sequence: CASSLGQETQYF. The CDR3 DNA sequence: TGTGCCAGCAGCCTGGGGCAAGAGACCCAGTACTTC.

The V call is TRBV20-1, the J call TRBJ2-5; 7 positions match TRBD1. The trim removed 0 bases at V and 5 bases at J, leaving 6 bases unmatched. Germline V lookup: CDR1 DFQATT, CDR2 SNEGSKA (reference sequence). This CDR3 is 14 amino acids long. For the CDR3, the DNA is TGCAGTGCTAGAGATTTGGGACAGTTGGAGACCCAGTACTTC. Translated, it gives CSARDLGQLETQYF.

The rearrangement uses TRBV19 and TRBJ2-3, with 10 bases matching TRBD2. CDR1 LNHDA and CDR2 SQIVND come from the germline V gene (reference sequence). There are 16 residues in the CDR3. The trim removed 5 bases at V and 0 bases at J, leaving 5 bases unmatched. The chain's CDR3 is CASSLQAGGSTDTQYF. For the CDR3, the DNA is TGTGCCAGTAGTCTTCAAGCGGGAGGGAGCACAGATACGCAGTATTTT.

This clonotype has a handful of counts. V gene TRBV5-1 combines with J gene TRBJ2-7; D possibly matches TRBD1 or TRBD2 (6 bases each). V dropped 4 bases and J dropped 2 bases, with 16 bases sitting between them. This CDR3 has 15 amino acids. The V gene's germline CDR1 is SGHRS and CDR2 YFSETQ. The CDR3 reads CASSGAGDSPYEQYF. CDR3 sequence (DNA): TGCGCCAGCAGCGGGGCAGGGGACTCGCCCTACGAGCAGTACTTC.

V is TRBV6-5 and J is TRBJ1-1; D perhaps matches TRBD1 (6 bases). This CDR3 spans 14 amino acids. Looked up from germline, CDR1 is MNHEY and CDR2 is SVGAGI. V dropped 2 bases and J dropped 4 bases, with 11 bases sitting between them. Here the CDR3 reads CASSYVTGFTEAFF. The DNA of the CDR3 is TGTGCCAGCAGTTACGTGACAGGATTCACTGAAGCTTTCTTT.

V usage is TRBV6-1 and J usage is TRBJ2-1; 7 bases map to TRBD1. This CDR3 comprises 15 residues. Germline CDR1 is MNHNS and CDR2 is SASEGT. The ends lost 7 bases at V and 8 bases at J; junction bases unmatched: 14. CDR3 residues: CASIARDRKIDEQFF. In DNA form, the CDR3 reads TGTGCCAGCATAGCCCGGGACAGAAAGATTGATGAGCAGTTCTTC.

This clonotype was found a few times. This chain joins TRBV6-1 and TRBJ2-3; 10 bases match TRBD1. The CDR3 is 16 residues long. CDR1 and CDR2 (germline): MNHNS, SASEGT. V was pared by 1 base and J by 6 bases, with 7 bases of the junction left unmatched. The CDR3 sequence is CASSEVQGQGLDTQYF. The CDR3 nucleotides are TGTGCCAGCAGTGAAGTTCAGGGACAGGGGCTGGATACGCAGTATTTT.

The CDR3 region is CSDVGRRTDTQYF. In DNA form, the CDR3 reads TGCAGCGACGTTGGCAGACGCACAGATACGCAGTATTTT. The V and J genes are TRBV29-1 and TRBJ2-3; no clear D. V lost 7 bases and J lost 1, with 12 bases in between. The CDR3 contains 13 residues. Germline lookup yields CDR1 SQVTM and CDR2 ANQGSEA.

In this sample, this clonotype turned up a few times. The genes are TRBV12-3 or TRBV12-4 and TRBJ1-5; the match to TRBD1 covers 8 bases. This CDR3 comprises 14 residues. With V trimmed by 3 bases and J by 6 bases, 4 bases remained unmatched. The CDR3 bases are TGTGCCAGCAGTTTGCAGGGGGCGGTTCAGCCCCAGCATTTT. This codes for CASSLQGAVQPQHF.

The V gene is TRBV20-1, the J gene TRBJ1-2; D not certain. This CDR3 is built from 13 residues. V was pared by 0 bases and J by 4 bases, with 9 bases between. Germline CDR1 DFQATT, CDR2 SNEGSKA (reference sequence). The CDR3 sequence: CSARDYRAYGYTF. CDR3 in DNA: TGCAGTGCTAGAGATTACAGAGCCTATGGCTACACCTTC.

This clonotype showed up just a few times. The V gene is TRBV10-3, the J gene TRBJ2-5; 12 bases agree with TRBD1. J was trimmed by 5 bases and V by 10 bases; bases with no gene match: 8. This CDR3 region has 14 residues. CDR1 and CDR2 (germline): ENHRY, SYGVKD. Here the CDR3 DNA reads TGTGCCACCGGGACAGGGGGCTTGAGGGAGACCCAGTACTTC. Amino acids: CATGTGGLRETQYF.

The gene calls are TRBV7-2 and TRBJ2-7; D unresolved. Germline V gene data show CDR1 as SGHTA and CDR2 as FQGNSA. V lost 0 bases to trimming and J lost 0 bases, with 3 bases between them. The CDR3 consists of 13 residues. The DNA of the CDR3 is TGTGCCAGCAGCTTAGCGCTCTCCTACGAGCAGTACTTC. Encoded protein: CASSLALSYEQYF.

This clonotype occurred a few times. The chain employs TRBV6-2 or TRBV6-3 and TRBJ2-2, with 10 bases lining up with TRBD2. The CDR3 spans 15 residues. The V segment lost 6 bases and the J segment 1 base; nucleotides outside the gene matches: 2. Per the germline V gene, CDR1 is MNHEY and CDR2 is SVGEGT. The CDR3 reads CASSRLAGNTGELFF. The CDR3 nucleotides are TGTGCCAGCAGCCGACTAGCGGGGAACACCGGGGAGCTGTTTTTT.

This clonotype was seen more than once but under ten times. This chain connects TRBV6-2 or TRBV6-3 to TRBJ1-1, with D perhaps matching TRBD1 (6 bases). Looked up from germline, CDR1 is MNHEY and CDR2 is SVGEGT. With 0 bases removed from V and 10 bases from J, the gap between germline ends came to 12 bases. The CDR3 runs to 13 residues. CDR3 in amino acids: CASSYSKQGRAFF. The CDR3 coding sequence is TGTGCCAGCAGTTACTCGAAACAGGGACGAGCTTTCTTT.

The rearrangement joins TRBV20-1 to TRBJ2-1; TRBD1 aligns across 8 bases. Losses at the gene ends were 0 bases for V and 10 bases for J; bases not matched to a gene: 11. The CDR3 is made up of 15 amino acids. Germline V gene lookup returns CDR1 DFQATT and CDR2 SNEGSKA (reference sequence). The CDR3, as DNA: TGCAGTGCTAGAGAAGAATCCAGGGGGCCGGGGGAGCAGTTCTTC. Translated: CSAREESRGPGEQFF.

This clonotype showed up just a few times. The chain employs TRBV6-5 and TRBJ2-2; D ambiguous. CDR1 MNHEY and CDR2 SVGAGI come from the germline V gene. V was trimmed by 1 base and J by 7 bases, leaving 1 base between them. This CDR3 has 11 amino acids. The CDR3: CASSYYGELFF. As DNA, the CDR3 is TGTGCCAGCAGTTACTACGGGGAGCTGTTTTTT.

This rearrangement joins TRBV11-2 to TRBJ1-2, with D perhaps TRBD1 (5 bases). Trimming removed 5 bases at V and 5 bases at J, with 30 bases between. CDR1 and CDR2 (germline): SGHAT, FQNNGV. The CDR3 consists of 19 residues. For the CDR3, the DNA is TGTGCCAGCAGCCCTCGGGCCACAGGAACAACACTTTCTTGGTATGGCTACACCTTC. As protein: CASSPRATGTTLSWYGYTF. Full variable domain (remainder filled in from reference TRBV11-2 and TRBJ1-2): EAGVAQSPRYKIIEKRQSVAFWCNPISGHATLYWYQQILGQGPKLLIQFQNNGVVDDSQLPKDRFSAERLKGVDSTLKIQPAKLEDSAVYLCASSPRATGTTLSWYGYTFGSGTRLTVV.

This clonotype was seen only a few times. The CDR3 nucleotides read TGTGCCAGCAGTGTAGGGGGAGGCCAAGAGACCCAGTACTTC. This codes for CASSVGGGQETQYF. The chain joins TRBV6-1 to TRBJ2-5; the D gene could be TRBD1 or TRBD2 (6 bases each). Germline V lookup: CDR1 MNHNS, CDR2 SASEGT. This CDR3 is built from 14 residues. The V gene lost 4 bases and the J gene lost 1 base, with 10 bases spanning the gap.